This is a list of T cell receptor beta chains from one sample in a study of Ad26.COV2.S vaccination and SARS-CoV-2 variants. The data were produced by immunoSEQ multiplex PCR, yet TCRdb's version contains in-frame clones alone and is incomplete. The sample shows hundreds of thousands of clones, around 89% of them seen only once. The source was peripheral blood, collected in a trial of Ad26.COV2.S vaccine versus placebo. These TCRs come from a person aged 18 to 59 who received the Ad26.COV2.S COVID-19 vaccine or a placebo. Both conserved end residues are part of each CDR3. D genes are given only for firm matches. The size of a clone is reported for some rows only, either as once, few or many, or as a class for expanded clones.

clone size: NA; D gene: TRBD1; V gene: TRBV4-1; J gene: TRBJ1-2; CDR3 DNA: TGCGCCAGCAGCCAAGATTTGAATGGGGGGACAGGGTACTATGGCTACACCTTC; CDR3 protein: CASSQDLNGGTGYYGYTF
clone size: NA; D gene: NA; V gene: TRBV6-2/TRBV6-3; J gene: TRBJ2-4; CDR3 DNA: TGTGCCAGCAGCCAGGGGCTCACCCAGGTGTACTTC; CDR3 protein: CASSQGLTQVYF
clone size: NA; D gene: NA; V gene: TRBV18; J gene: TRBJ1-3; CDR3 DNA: TGTGCCAGCTCACCCCTCCCAGGGTCCTCTGGAAACACCATATATTTT; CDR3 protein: CASSPLPGSSGNTIYF
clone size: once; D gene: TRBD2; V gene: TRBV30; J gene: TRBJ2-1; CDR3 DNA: TGTGCCTGGAGGGCCCCGCGCGGGGGGGCAATCAGTCAGTTCTTC; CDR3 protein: CAWRAPRGGAISQFF
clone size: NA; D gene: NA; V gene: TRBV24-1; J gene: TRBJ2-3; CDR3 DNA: TGTGCCACCAGTGAAGCCCATGGAGATACGCAGTATTTT; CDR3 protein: CATSEAHGDTQYF
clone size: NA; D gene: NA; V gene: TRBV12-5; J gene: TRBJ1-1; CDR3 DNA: TGTGCTAGTGGTTTGTGGGGTACTGAAGCTTTCTTT; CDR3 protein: CASGLWGTEAFF
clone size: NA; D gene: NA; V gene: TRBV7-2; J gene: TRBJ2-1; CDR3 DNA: TGTGCCAGCAGCACTTCCGCTACCTACAATGAGCAGTTCTTC; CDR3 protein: CASSTSATYNEQFF
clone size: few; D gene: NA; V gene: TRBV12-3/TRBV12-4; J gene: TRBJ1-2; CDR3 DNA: TGTGCCAGCAGTCCTAGGTGGAACTATGGCTACACCTTC; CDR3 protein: CASSPRWNYGYTF
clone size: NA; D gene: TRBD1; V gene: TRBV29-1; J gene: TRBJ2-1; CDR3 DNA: TGCAGCGTCCAGGGGACAGGCTACAATGAGCAGTTCTTC; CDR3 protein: CSVQGTGYNEQFF
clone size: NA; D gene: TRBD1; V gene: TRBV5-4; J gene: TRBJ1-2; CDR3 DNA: TGTGCCAGCAGCAAAAGACAGGGAAAGTTTGGCTACACCTTC; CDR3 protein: CASSKRQGKFGYTF
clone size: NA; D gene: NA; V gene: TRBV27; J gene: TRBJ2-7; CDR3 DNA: TGTGCCAGCAGTCCCCGACAGGACCCCTACGAGCAGTACTTC; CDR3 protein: CASSPRQDPYEQYF
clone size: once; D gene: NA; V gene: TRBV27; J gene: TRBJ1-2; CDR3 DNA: TGTGCCAGCAGTTTAGCGGGGAACTATGGCTACACCTTC; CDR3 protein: CASSLAGNYGYTF
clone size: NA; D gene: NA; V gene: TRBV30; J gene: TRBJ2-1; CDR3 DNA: TGTGCCTGGAGCCCCTTGAGGGAGCAGTTCTTC; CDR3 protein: CAWSPLREQFF
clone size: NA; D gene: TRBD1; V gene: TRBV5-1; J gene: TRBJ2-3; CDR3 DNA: TGCGCCAGCACCGACAGGGCCCACACAGATACGCAGTATTTT; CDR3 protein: CASTDRAHTDTQYF